This T cell receptor (beta chain) was recorded in a study of PD-L1 blockade in urothelial cancer. Study information: In the patient group, about 90% of the roughly 30 were males with bladder-origin urothelial cancer. At 3 weeks (second dose) and 6 weeks after starting treatment, blood was analyzed. Blood gave a median approximately 140,000 T cells.

Time point in this sample: peripheral blood 6 weeks after treatment start. Patients had urothelial carcinoma that was locally advanced or metastatic. The germline gives CDR1 LNHDA, CDR2 SQIVND (reference sequence). This CDR3 contains 15 residues. The V end lost 0 bases, the J end lost 3 bases, and 11 bases lay between the germline ends. Sequenced by immunoSEQ multiplex PCR; TCRdb stores in-frame clones only, minus some. The table lists approximately 50,000 clones, around 89% of them singletons, with 2.4% in the top ten. The source material was PBMCs, sampled around atezolizumab (anti-PD-L1) treatment. The J gene is TRBJ2-5, the V gene TRBV19, with a weak D call TRBD1 (5 bases). The TCR comes from a man in his 60s with urothelial cancer. The CDR3 here is CASSIDWGRKETQYF. CDR3 nucleotide sequence: TGTGCCAGTAGTATAGATTGGGGCAGGAAAGAGACCCAGTACTTC.